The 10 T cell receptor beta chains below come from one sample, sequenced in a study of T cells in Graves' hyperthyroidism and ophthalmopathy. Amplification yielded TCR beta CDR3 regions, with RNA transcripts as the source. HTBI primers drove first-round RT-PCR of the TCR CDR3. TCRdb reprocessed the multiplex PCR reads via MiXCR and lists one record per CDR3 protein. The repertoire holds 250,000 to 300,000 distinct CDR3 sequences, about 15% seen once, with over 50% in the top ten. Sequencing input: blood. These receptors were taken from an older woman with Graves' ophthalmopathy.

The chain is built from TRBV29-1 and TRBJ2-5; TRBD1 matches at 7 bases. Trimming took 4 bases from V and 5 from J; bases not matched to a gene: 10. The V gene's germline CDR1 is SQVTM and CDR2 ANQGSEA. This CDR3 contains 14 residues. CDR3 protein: CSVGKGQRLETQYF. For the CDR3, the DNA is TGCAGCGTTGGAAAGGGACAGAGGTTGGAGACCCAGTACTTC.

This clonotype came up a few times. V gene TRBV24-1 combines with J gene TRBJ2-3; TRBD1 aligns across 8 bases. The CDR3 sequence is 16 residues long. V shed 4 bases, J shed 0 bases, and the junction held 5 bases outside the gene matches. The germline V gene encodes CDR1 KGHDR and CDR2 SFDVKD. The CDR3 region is CATSDPGGKSTDTQYF. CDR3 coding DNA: TGTGCCACCAGTGACCCAGGGGGCAAAAGCACAGATACGCAGTATTTT.

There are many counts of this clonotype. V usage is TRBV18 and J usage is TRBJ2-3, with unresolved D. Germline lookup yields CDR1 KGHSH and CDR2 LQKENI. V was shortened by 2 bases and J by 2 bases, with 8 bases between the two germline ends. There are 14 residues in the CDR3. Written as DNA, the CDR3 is TGTGCCAGCTCACCAACGGGTTTCACAGATACGCAGTATTTT. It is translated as CASSPTGFTDTQYF.

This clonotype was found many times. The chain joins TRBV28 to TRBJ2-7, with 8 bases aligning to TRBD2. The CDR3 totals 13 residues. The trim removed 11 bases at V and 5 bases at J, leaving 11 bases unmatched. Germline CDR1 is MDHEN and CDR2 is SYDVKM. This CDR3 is CASTRGGADEQYF. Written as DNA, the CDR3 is TGTGCCTCAACCCGGGGGGGGGCTGACGAGCAGTACTTC.

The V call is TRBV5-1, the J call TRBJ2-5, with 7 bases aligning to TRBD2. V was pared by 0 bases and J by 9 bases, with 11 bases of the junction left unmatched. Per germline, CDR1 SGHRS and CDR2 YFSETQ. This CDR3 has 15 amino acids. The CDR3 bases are TGCGCCAGCAGCTTGGATCGCAGGCAGGGAGGGGCCCAGTACTTC. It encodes CASSLDRRQGGAQYF.

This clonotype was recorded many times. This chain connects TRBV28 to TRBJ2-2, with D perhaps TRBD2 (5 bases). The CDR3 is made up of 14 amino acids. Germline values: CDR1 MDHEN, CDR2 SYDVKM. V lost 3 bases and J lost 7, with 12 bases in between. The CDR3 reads CASSFGLLRGELFF. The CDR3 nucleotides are TGTGCCAGCAGTTTCGGACTGCTTCGCGGGGAGCTGTTTTTT.

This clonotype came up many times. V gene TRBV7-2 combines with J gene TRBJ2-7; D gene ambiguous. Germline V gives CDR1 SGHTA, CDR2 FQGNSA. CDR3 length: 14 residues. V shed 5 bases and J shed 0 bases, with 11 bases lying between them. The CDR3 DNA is TGTGCCAGCAGCCCCCGGGCCAGCTCCTACGAGCAGTACTTC. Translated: CASSPRASSYEQYF. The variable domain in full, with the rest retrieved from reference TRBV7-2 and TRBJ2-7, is GAGVSQSPSNKVTEKGKDVELRCDPISGHTALYWYRQSLGQGLEFLIYFQGNSAPDKSGLPSDRFSAERTGGSVSTLTIQRTQQEDSAVYLCASSPRASSYEQYFGPGTRLTVT.

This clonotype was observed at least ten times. CDR3 nucleotide sequence: TGTGCCAGCAGCTTAAAAGGGGGACTTCCAGGGCTCTACAATGAGCAGTTCTTC. Protein sequence: CASSLKGGLPGLYNEQFF. This rearrangement joins TRBV7-3 to TRBJ2-1; D may match TRBD1 or TRBD2 (6 bases each). The CDR3 covers 18 residues. V gave up 1 base and J gave up 3 bases, with 19 bases separating them. Germline CDR1 reads SGHTA; CDR2 reads FQGTGA.

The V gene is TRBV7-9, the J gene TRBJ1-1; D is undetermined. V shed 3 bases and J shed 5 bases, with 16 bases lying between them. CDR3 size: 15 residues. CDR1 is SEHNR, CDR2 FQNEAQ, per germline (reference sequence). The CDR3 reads CASSFPDRVQTEAFF. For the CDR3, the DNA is TGTGCCAGCAGCTTCCCAGACCGGGTCCAAACTGAAGCTTTCTTT.

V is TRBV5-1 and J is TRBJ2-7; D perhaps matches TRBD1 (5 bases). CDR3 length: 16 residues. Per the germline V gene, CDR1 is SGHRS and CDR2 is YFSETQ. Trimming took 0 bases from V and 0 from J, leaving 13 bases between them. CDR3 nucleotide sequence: TGCGCCAGCAGCTTGGGGTCTAGGACAACCTCCTACGAGCAGTACTTC. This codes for CASSLGSRTTSYEQYF.